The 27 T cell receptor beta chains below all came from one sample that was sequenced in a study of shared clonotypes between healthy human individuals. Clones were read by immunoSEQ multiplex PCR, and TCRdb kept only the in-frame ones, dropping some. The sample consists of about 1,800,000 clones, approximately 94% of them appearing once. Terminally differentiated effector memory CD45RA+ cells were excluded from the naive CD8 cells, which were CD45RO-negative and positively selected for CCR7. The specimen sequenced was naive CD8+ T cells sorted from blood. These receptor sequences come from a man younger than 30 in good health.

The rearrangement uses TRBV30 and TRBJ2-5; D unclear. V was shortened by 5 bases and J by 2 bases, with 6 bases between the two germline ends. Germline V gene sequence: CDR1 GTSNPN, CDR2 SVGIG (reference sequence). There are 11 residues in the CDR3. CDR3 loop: CAWDTQETQYF. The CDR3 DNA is TGTGCCTGGGACACTCAAGAGACCCAGTACTTC. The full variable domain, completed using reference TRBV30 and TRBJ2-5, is SQTIHQWPATLVQPVGSPLSLECTVEGTSNPNLYWYRQAAGRGLQLLFYSVGIGQISSEVPQNLSASRPQDRQFILSSKKLLLSDSGFYLCAWDTQETQYFGPGTRLLVL.

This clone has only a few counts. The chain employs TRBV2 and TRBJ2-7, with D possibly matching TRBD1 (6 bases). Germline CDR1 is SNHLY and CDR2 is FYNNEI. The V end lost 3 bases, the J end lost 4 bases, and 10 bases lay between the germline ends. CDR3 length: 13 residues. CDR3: CASSDLQGYEQYF. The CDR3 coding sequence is TGTGCCAGCAGTGATCTACAGGGATACGAGCAGTACTTC.

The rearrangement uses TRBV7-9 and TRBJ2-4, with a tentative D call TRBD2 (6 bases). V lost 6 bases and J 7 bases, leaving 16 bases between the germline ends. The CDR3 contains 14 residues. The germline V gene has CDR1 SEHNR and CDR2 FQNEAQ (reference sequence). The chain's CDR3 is CASSARDLLNIQYF. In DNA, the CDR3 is TGTGCCAGCAGTGCGCGGGATTTATTGAACATTCAGTACTTC.

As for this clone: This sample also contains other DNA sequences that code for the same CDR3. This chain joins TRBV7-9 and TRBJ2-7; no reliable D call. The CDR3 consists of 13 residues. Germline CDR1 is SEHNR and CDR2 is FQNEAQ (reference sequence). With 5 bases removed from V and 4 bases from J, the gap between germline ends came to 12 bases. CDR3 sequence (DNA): TGTGCCAGCAGCCCACCCGTCTCGTACGAGCAGTACTTC. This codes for CASSPPVSYEQYF.

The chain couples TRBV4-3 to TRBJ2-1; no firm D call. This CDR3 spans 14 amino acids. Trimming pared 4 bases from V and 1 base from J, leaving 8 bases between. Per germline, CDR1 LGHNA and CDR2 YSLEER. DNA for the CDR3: TGCGCCAGCAGCCCCAGCTTATCCTACAATGAGCAGTTCTTC. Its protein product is CASSPSLSYNEQFF.

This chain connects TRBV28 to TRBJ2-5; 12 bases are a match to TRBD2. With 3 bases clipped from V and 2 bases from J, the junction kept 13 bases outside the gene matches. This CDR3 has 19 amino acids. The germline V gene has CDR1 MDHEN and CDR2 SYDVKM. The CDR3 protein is CASSFPTSGGYKGQETQYF. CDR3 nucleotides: TGTGCCAGCAGTTTCCCTACTAGCGGGGGGTACAAAGGACAAGAGACCCAGTACTTC.

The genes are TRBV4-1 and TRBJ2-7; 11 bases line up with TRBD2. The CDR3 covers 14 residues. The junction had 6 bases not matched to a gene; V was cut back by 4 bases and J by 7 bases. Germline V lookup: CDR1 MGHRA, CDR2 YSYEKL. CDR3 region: CASSRLAGMEEQYF. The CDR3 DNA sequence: TGCGCCAGCAGCCGACTAGCGGGGATGGAGGAGCAGTACTTC.

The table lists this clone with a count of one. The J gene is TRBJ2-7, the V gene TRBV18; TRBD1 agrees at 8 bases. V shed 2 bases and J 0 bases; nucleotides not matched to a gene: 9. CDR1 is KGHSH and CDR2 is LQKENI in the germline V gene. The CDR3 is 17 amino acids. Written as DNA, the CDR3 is TGTGCCAGCTCACCAGACAGGGGCGAATTGAGCTCCTACGAGCAGTACTTC. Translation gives CASSPDRGELSSYEQYF.

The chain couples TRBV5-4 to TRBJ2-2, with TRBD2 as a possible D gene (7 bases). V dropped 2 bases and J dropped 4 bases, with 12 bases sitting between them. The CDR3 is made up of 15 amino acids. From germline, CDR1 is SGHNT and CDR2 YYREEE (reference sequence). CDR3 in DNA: TGTGCCAGCAGCTTCCAGGGGAGGGGCACCGGGGAGCTGTTTTTT. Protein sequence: CASSFQGRGTGELFF.

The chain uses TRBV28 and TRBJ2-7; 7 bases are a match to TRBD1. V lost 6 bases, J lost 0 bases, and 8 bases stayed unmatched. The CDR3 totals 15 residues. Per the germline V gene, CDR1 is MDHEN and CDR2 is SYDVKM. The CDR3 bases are TGTGCCAGCAGATCCTTAGGGGACAGCTCCTACGAGCAGTACTTC. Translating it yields CASRSLGDSSYEQYF. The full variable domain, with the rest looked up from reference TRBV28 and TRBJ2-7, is DVKVTQSSRYLVKRTGEKVFLECVQDMDHENMFWYRQDPGLGLRLIYFSYDVKMKEKGDIPEGYSVSREKKERFSLILESASTNQTSMYLCASRSLGDSSYEQYFGPGTRLTVT.

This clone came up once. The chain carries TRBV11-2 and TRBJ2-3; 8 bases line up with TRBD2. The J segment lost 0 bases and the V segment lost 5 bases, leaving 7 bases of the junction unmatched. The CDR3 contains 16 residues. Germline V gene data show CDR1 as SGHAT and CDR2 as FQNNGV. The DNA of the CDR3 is TGTGCCAGCAGCCAGACTAGCGCTTCTAGCACAGATACGCAGTATTTT. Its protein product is CASSQTSASSTDTQYF.

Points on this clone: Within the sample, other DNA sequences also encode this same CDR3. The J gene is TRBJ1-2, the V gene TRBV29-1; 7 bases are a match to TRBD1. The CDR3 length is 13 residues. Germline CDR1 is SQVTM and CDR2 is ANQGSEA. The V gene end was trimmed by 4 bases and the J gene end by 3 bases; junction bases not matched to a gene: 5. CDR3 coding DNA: TGCAGCGTTGTGAGGGGGACAGACTATGGCTACACCTTC. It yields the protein CSVVRGTDYGYTF.

CDR3 in DNA: TGCGCCTCCGAGGAAGGCGAGCAGTACTTC. Its protein product is CASEEGEQYF. This chain connects TRBV10-2 to TRBJ2-7; no firm D call. Per the germline V gene, CDR1 is WSHSY and CDR2 is SAAADI. The CDR3 length is 10 residues. The V gene lost 11 bases and the J gene lost 6 bases, with 11 bases spanning the gap.

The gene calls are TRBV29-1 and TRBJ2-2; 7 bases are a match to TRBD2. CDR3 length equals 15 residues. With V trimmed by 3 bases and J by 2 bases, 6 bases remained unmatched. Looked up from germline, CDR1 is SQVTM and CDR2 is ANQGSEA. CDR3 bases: TGCAGCGTTGATTCAGCGGGGATTAACACCGGGGAGCTGTTTTTT. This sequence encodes CSVDSAGINTGELFF.

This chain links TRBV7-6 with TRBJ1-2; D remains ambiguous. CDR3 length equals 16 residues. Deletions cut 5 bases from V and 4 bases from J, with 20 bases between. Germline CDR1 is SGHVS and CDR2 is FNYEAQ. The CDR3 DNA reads TGTGCCAGCAGCCCGGAGGCCCAACCATTGGGCTATGGCTACACCTTC. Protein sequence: CASSPEAQPLGYGYTF.

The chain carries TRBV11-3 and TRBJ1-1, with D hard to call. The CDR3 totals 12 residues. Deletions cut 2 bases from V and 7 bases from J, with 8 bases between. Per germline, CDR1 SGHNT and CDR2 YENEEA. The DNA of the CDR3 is TGTGCCAGCAGCTTACGGACGGGTGAAGCTTTCTTT. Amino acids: CASSLRTGEAFF.

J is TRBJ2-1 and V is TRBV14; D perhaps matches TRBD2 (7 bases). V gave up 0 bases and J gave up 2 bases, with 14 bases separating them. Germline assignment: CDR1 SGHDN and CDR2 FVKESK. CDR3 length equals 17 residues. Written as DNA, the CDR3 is TGTGCCAGCAGCCAAGACACCGGGGGGCTCACCTACAATGAGCAGTTCTTC. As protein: CASSQDTGGLTYNEQFF. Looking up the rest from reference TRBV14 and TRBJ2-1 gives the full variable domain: EAGVTQFPSHSVIEKGQTVTLRCDPISGHDNLYWYRRVMGKEIKFLLHFVKESKQDESGMPNNRFLAERTGGTYSTLKVQPAELEDSGVYFCASSQDTGGLTYNEQFFGPGTRLTVL.

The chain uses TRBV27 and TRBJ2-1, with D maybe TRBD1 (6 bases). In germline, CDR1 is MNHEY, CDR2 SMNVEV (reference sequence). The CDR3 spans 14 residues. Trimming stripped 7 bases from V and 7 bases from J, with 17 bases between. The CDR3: CASTSDSARNEQFF. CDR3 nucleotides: TGTGCCAGCACCTCGGACAGTGCCAGAAATGAGCAGTTCTTC.

CDR3 coding DNA: TGTGCCACTAATGACAGGGTAGGTTACGAGCAGTACTTC. Amino acids: CATNDRVGYEQYF. The J gene is TRBJ2-7, the V gene TRBV28; 7 nucleotides match TRBD1. This CDR3 has 13 amino acids. Germline CDR1 MDHEN, CDR2 SYDVKM. V lost 10 bases and J lost 4; bases outside the gene matches: 10.

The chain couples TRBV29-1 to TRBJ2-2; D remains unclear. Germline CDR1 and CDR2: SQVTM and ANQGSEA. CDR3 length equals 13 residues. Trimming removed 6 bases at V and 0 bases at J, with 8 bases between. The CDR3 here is CSVVRTNTGELFF. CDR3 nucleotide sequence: TGCAGCGTGGTAAGGACGAACACCGGGGAGCTGTTTTTT.

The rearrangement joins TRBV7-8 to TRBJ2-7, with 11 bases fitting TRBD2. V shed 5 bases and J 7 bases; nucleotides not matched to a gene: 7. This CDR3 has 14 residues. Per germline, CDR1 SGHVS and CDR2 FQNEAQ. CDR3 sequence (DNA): TGTGCCAGCAGCCCCACTAGCGGGAGAAGGGAGCAGTACTTC. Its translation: CASSPTSGRREQYF. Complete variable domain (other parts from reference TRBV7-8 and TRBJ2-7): GAGVSQSPRYKVAKRGQDVALRCDPISGHVSLFWYQQALGQGPEFLTYFQNEAQLDKSGLPSDRFFAERPEGSVSTLKIQRTQQEDSAVYLCASSPTSGRREQYFGPGTRLTVT.

The CDR3 DNA is TGTGCCAGCAGTATTCGGGGACAGGGGAAGAACACTGAAGCTTTCTTT. The encoded protein is CASSIRGQGKNTEAFF. This rearrangement joins TRBV28 to TRBJ1-1; TRBD1 matches 10 bases. After removal of 5 bases from V and 1 base from J, the junction contained 7 bases not matched to a gene. This CDR3 is 16 amino acids long. Germline CDR1 is MDHEN and CDR2 is SYDVKM.

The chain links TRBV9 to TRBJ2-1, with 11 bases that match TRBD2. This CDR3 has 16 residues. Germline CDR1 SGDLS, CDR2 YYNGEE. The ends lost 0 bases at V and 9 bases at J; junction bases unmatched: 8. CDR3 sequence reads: CASSVEERLAGFEQFF. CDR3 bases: TGTGCCAGCAGCGTAGAAGAGAGACTAGCGGGGTTTGAGCAGTTCTTC. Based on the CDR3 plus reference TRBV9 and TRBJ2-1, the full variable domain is DSGVTQTPKHLITATGQRVTLRCSPRSGDLSVYWYQQSLDQGLQFLIQYYNGEERAKGNILERFSAQQFPDLHSELNLSSLELGDSALYFCASSVEERLAGFEQFFGPGTRLTVL.

CDR3 sequence (DNA): TGTGCCAGCAGCTTAGGTAGGGATGAAGCTTTCTTT. The encoded protein is CASSLGRDEAFF. The V call is TRBV11-2, the J call TRBJ1-1; D remains unclear. Germline V gene lookup returns CDR1 SGHAT and CDR2 FQNNGV. V lost 1 base, J lost 7 bases, and 7 bases lay in between. The CDR3 has 12 amino acids.

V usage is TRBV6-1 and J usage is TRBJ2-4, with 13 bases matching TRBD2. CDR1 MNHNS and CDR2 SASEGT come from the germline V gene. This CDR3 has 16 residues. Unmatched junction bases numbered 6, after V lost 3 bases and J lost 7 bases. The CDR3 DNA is TGTGCCAGCAGTGACCCCGGACTAGCGGGGGCCAACATTCAGTACTTC. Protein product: CASSDPGLAGANIQYF.

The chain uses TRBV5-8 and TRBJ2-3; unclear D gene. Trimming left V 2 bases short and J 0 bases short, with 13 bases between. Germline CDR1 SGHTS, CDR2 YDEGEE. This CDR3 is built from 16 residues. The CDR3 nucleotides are TGTGCCAGCAGCTTATACCAATACACTAGCACAGATACGCAGTATTTT. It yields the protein CASSLYQYTSTDTQYF. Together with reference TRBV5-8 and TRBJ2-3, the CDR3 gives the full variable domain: EAGVTQSPTHLIKTRGQQATLRCSPISGHTSVYWYQQALGLGLQFLLWYDEGEERNRGNFPPRFSGRQFPNYSSELNVNALELEDSALYLCASSLYQYTSTDTQYFGPGTRLTVL.

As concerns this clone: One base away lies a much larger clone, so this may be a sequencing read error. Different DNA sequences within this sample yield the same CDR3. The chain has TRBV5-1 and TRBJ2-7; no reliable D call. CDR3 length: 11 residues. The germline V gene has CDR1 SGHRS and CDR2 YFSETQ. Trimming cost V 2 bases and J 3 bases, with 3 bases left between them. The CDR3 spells CASSLDYEQYF. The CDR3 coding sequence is TGCGCCAGCAGCTTAGACTACGAGCAGTACTTC.